This TCR beta chain came from a study of T cell repertoires in cytomegalovirus infection. Study at large: Indicated by public TCR beta signatures were CMV infection and matching HLA type. Broader study findings: Accumulated public TCR beta family frequency recognized individuals carrying CMV together with the relevant HLA.

MiXCR was run by TCRdb on the reads, yielding one entry per CDR3 protein. The sample includes 110,000 or so distinct CDR3 sequences, about 33% of them seen just once. This clonotype was found many times. Its antigen is currently unknown. The conserved phenylalanine or tryptophan is not found at the CDR3 terminus, so this likely reflects a read error. It is unclear where the CDR3 begins or ends on the DNA, so no DNA is shown, and the CDR3 is as TCRdb lists it. Looked up from germline, CDR1 is SGHTA and CDR2 is FQGNSA. A total of 13 residues make up the CDR3, ends included. The chain has TRBV7-2 and TRBJ2-1; the table gives TRBD2 as D, unverified against the DNA. This clonotype was sampled from a human donor in good health (CMV status not recorded). Some clones in this sample may be carry-over from other donors' samples. The material sequenced was CD8+ T cells from cultured PBMCs, taken from culture after CMV antigen stimulation. The CDR3 loop reads CASSFLAGGEIWV.